The text below deals with one T cell receptor (beta chain). Its antigen is not identified. TCRdb reanalysed the PCR reads using MiXCR and keeps one entry per CDR3 protein. The table has about 640,000 distinct CDR3 sequences, nearly 20% seen once. This record belongs to a study of molecular identifiers for immune sequencing clone quantification. Overall study findings and caveats: Spiked-in Jurkat TCR RNA corresponding to one cell was reported as detectable against around 1 million naive cells.

The CDR3 runs to 14 residues. V was clipped by 6 bases and J by 2 bases; unmatched bases: 3. The germline V gene has CDR1 LNHDA and CDR2 SQIVND (reference sequence). The clonotype comes from a human donor in good health. Some libraries in this study had Jurkat cell RNA spiked in. This rearrangement joins TRBV19 to TRBJ2-7, with TRBD1 matching 11 bases. Source material: naive CD8+ T cells from blood, with Jurkat cell RNA spiked in. The subset: FACS-sorted CD8+CD4-CCR7+CD45RA+ naive T cells. CDR3: CASSGQGAAYEQYF. As DNA, the CDR3 is TGTGCCAGTAGCGGACAGGGGGCCGCCTACGAGCAGTACTTC. The whole variable domain, remainder taken from reference TRBV19 and TRBJ2-7, is DGGITQSPKYLFRKEGQNVTLSCEQNLNHDAMYWYRQDPGQGLRLIYYSQIVNDFQKGDIAEGYSVSREKKESFPLTVTSAQKNPTAFYLCASSGQGAAYEQYFGPGTRLTVT.